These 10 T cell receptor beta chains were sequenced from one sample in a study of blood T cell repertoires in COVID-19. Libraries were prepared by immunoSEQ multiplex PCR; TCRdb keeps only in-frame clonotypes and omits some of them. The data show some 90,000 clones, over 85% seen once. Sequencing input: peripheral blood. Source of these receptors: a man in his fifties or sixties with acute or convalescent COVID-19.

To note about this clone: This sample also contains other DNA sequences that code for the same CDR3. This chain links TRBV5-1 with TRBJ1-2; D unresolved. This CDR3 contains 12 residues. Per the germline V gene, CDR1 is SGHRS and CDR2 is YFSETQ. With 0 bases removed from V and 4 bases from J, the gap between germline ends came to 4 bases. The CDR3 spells CASSLDSYGYTF. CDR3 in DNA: TGCGCCAGCAGCTTGGACAGCTATGGCTACACCTTC.

The CDR3 coding sequence is TGTGCCAGCAGCTCGGGATCAAATACATATAATTCACCCCTCCACTTT. Its translation: CASSSGSNTYNSPLHF. The V gene is TRBV11-2, the J gene TRBJ1-6; D is unresolved. Germline V lookup: CDR1 SGHAT, CDR2 FQNNGV. The CDR3 has 16 amino acids. Trimming left V 4 bases short and J 4 bases short, with 14 bases between.

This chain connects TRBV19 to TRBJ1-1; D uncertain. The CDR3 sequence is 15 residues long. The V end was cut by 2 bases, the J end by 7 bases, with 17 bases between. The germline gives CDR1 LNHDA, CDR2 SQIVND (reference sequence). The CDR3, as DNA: TGTGCCAGTAGTATACGAGGCGAAAGGGAGGGTGAAGCTTTCTTT. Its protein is CASSIRGEREGEAFF.

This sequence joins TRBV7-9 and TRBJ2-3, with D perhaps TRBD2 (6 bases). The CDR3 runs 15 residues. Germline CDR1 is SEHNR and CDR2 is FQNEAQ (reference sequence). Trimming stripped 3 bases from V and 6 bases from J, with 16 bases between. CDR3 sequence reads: CASSFSSTSSDTQYF. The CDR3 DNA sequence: TGTGCCAGCAGCTTCTCCTCGACTAGTTCCGATACGCAGTATTTT.

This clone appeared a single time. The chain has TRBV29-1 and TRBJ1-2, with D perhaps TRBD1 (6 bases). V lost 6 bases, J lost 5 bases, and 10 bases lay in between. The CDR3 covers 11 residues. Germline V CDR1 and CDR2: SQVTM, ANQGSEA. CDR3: CSVHRDYGYTF. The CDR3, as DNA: TGCAGCGTCCACAGGGATTATGGCTACACCTTC.

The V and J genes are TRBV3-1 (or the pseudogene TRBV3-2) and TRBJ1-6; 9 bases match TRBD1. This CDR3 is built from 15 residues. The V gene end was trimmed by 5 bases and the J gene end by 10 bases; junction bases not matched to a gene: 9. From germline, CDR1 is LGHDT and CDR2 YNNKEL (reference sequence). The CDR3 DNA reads TGTGCCAGCAGCTCCGGGACAGGGTCTCGCTCACCCCTCCACTTT. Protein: CASSSGTGSRSPLHF.

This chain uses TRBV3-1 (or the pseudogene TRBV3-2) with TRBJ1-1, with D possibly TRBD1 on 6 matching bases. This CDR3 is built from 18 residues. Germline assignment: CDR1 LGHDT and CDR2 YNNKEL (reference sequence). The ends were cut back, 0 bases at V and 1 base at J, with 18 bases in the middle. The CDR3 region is CASSQERLGGQQNTEAFF. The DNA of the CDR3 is TGTGCCAGCAGCCAAGAACGGCTTGGCGGACAGCAGAACACTGAAGCTTTCTTT.

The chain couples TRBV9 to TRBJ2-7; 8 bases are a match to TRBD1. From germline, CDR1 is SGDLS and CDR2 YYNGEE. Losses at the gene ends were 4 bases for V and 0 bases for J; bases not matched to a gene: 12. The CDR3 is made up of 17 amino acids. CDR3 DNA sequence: TGTGCCAGCAGCCGTGGAATCGGGACAGGCGTCTCCTACGAGCAGTACTTC. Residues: CASSRGIGTGVSYEQYF.

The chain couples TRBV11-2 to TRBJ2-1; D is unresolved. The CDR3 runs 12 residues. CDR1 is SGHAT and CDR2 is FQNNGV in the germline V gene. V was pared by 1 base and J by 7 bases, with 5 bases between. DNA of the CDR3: TGTGCCAGCAGCTTAGTCGGGAATGAGCAGTTCTTC. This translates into CASSLVGNEQFF.

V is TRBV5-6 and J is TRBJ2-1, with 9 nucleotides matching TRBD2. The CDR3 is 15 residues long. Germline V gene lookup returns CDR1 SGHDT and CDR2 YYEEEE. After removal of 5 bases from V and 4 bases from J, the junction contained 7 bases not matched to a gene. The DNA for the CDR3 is TGTGCCAGCAGTTTCGGTAGCGGGGGTTACAATGAGCAGTTCTTC. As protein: CASSFGSGGYNEQFF. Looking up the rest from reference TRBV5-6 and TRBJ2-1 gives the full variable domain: DAGVTQSPTHLIKTRGQQVTLRCSPKSGHDTVSWYQQALGQGPQFIFQYYEEEERQRGNFPDRFSGHQFPNYSSELNVNALLLGDSALYLCASSFGSGGYNEQFFGPGTRLTVL.